The 26 T cell receptor beta chains in this list originate from one sample, sequenced in a study of cytomegalovirus exposure and HLA in healthy donors. Use of 60 Vbeta and 13 Jbeta primers characterized the PCR. TCRdb's table, derived via immunoSEQ multiplex PCR, lists solely in-frame clones and lacks some. The table lists around 180,000 clones, over 80% of them singletons. The sequencing input was PBMCs. Source of these receptors: a boy between 2 and 15 years old in good health and CMV-seronegative.

The J gene is TRBJ1-1, the V gene TRBV28, with TRBD1 identical over 12 bases. The J segment lost 11 bases and the V segment lost 8 bases, leaving 15 bases of the junction unmatched. The germline V gene encodes CDR1 MDHEN and CDR2 SYDVKM. The CDR3 contains 15 residues. The CDR3 is CASRPPGQGARGAFF. Written as DNA, the CDR3 is TGTGCCAGCCGACCCCCGGGACAGGGGGCGCGGGGGGCTTTCTTT. The whole variable domain, filled in from reference TRBV28 and TRBJ1-1, reads DVKVTQSSRYLVKRTGEKVFLECVQDMDHENMFWYRQDPGLGLRLIYFSYDVKMKEKGDIPEGYSVSREKKERFSLILESASTNQTSMYLCASRPPGQGARGAFFGQGTRLTVV.

The V and J genes are TRBV30 and TRBJ1-1; D might be TRBD1 (5 bases). Germline lookup yields CDR1 GTSNPN and CDR2 SVGIG (reference sequence). The V gene lost 7 bases and the J gene lost 4 bases, with 19 bases spanning the gap. This CDR3 comprises 14 residues. The CDR3 region is CASSHQGSSTEAFF. For the CDR3, the DNA is TGTGCCTCAAGTCATCAGGGTTCGTCCACTGAAGCTTTCTTT.

A few counts support this clone. This chain joins TRBV11-2 and TRBJ2-7, with 7 bases lining up with TRBD2. The CDR3 covers 15 residues. Germline-derived CDR1 and CDR2 are SGHAT and FQNNGV. V lost 5 bases to trimming and J lost 1 base; unmatched junction nucleotides: 8. The CDR3, as DNA: TGTGCCAGCAGCCAAACAAGGGAGGGATCCTACGAGCAGTACTTC. The encoded protein is CASSQTREGSYEQYF.

The chain carries TRBV15 and TRBJ1-4; a weak D match, TRBD1 (5 bases). CDR1 is LNHNV, CDR2 YYDKDF, per germline (reference sequence). Trimming left V 0 bases short and J 6 bases short, with 14 bases between. The CDR3 covers 16 residues. The CDR3 loop is CATSRDAGGRDEKLFF. The CDR3 region has the DNA TGTGCCACCAGCAGAGATGCTGGGGGGAGAGATGAAAAACTGTTTTTT. The variable domain in full, completed from reference TRBV15 and TRBJ1-4, reads DAMVIQNPRYQVTQFGKPVTLSCSQTLNHNVMYWYQQKSSQAPKLLFHYYDKDFNNEADTPDNFQSRRPNTSFCFLDIRSPGLGDTAMYLCATSRDAGGRDEKLFFGSGTQLSVL.

The chain carries TRBV4-2 and TRBJ2-3; 10 bases are shared with TRBD2. V shed 3 bases and J 6 bases; nucleotides not matched to a gene: 6. This CDR3 region has 15 residues. Germline values: CDR1 LGHNA, CDR2 YNFKEQ. CDR3 in amino acids: CASSQPGLAFDTQYF. The CDR3 nucleotides are TGTGCCAGCAGCCAGCCGGGACTAGCGTTCGATACGCAGTATTTT.

The V and J genes are TRBV5-4 and TRBJ1-5, with a weak D call TRBD1 (5 bases). CDR1 is SGHNT, CDR2 YYREEE, per germline (reference sequence). V gave up 4 bases and J gave up 0 bases, with 8 bases separating them. This CDR3 is 14 amino acids long. The CDR3: CASSPGGSNQPQHF. The CDR3 coding sequence is TGTGCCAGCAGCCCCGGGGGTAGCAATCAGCCCCAGCATTTT.

This clone was seen once. V and J are TRBV7-2 and TRBJ2-7; D is unresolved. Germline lookup yields CDR1 SGHTA and CDR2 FQGNSA. V was pared by 1 base and J by 4 bases, with 8 bases between. The CDR3 spans 13 residues. CDR3 sequence reads: CASSLDSLYEQYF. CDR3 nucleotide sequence: TGTGCCAGCAGCTTAGACAGTCTTTACGAGCAGTACTTC.

The chain has TRBV6-1 and TRBJ2-5, with 7 nucleotides matching TRBD2. Germline V gene sequence: CDR1 MNHNS, CDR2 SASEGT. V shed 8 bases, J shed 5 bases, and the junction held 5 bases outside the gene matches. This CDR3 region has 12 residues. Here the CDR3 reads CASSVSGETQYF. The CDR3 DNA reads as TGTGCCAGCTCCGTTAGCGGGGAGACCCAGTACTTC.

The CDR3: CASSGRDNEQFF. Here the CDR3 DNA reads TGTGCCTCCAGCGGGAGAGACAATGAGCAGTTCTTC. The chain joins TRBV27 to TRBJ2-1, with TRBD2 matching over 8 bases. Germline trimming cut 11 bases from V and 5 bases from J; bases unmatched to any gene: 5. The CDR3 length is 12 residues. Germline CDR1 reads MNHEY; CDR2 reads SMNVEV (reference sequence).

This clone was found a few times. The V gene is TRBV7-9, the J gene TRBJ1-1; 7 bases agree with TRBD1. The germline CDR1 and CDR2 sequences are SEHNR and FQNEAQ (reference sequence). The ends lost 3 bases at V and 2 bases at J; junction bases unmatched: 3. The CDR3 runs 14 residues. The CDR3 reads CASSFGDSNTEAFF. The CDR3 nucleotides read TGTGCCAGCAGCTTCGGGGACAGCAACACTGAAGCTTTCTTT. The variable domain in full, completed from reference TRBV7-9 and TRBJ1-1, reads DTGVSQNPRHKITKRGQNVTFRCDPISEHNRLYWYRQTLGQGPEFLTYFQNEAQLEKSRLLSDRFSAERPKGSFSTLEIQRTEQGDSAMYLCASSFGDSNTEAFFGQGTRLTVV.

The rearrangement links TRBV10-2 to TRBJ2-3, with 8 bases that match TRBD2. The germline V gene encodes CDR1 WSHSY and CDR2 SAAADI. V was clipped by 4 bases and J by 11 bases; unmatched bases: 5. This CDR3 comprises 12 residues. This CDR3 is CASSVAGGVQYF. In DNA, the CDR3 is TGCGCCAGCAGTGTTGCGGGAGGTGTGCAGTATTTT.

The rearrangement uses TRBV5-1 and TRBJ2-3, with 9 bases identical to TRBD2. The CDR3 loop spans 17 amino acids. Germline V lookup: CDR1 SGHRS, CDR2 YFSETQ. Unmatched junction bases numbered 10, after V lost 3 bases and J lost 2 bases. This CDR3 reads CASSSRGSGRTTDTQYF. The CDR3 region has the DNA TGCGCCAGCAGCTCGAGGGGGAGCGGGAGGACCACAGATACGCAGTATTTT.

The chain is built from TRBV5-1 and TRBJ2-1; 11 nucleotides line up with TRBD1. J lost 7 bases, V lost 5 bases, and 8 bases had no gene match. This CDR3 comprises 15 residues. CDR1 and CDR2 (germline): SGHRS, YFSETQ. CDR3 nucleotides: TGCGCCAGCAGGCTGGGACAGGGGGAGAGGAATGAGCAGTTCTTC. It encodes CASRLGQGERNEQFF.

The J gene is TRBJ2-7, the V gene TRBV7-2, with 9 bases that match TRBD2. The CDR3 consists of 15 residues. The V gene end was trimmed by 0 bases and the J gene end by 3 bases; junction bases not matched to a gene: 3. Germline CDR1 SGHTA, CDR2 FQGNSA. CDR3 bases: TGTGCCAGCAGCTTAGCGGGCGGGAGGGGCTACGAGCAGTACTTC. Translation: CASSLAGGRGYEQYF.

The CDR3 loop reads CASSSDSSGGTDTQYF. Here the CDR3 DNA reads TGTGCCAGCAGTTCCGATTCTAGCGGGGGGACAGATACGCAGTATTTT. V usage is TRBV27 and J usage is TRBJ2-3; 11 positions match TRBD2. Germline CDR1 and CDR2: MNHEY and SMNVEV (reference sequence). V lost 4 bases, J lost 3 bases, and 6 bases stayed unmatched. This CDR3 is 16 amino acids long.

The chain recombines TRBV7-6 with TRBJ2-5; 9 nucleotides match TRBD2. V was pared by 4 bases and J by 5 bases, with 8 bases of the junction left unmatched. Germline CDR1 is SGHVS and CDR2 is FNYEAQ. This CDR3 is 15 amino acids long. Written as DNA, the CDR3 is TGTGCCAGCAGCTCATTAGCGGGAGTTGGGGAGACCCAGTACTTC. This gives the protein CASSSLAGVGETQYF.

This rearrangement joins TRBV19 to TRBJ2-3; 9 bases align to TRBD2. The CDR3 spans 16 residues. Germline CDR1 LNHDA, CDR2 SQIVND (reference sequence). Germline trimming cut 2 bases from V and 1 base from J; bases unmatched to any gene: 4. The CDR3 DNA sequence: TGTGCCAGTAGTATATCTAGCGGGATGCGCACAGATACGCAGTATTTT. It is translated as CASSISSGMRTDTQYF.

CDR3 loop: CASTVAGGRETQYF. The CDR3 DNA sequence: TGTGCCAGCACCGTCGCGGGAGGTAGAGAGACCCAGTACTTC. The V call is TRBV25-1, the J call TRBJ2-5, with 8 bases fitting TRBD2. CDR3 size: 14 residues. V shed 7 bases and J 4 bases; nucleotides not matched to a gene: 8. Germline V gives CDR1 MGHDK, CDR2 SYGVNS.

The chain has TRBV30 and TRBJ2-5; D is possibly TRBD2 (6 bases). Between the trimmed V and J ends, which lost 2 bases and 5 bases, there was a span of 15 bases. This CDR3 comprises 14 residues. Germline V gene data show CDR1 as GTSNPN and CDR2 as SVGIG (reference sequence). CDR3 residues: CAWSSLRGRETQYF. CDR3 coding DNA: TGTGCCTGGAGTTCGTTGCGGGGCCGGGAGACCCAGTACTTC. The whole variable domain, filled in from reference TRBV30 and TRBJ2-5, reads SQTIHQWPATLVQPVGSPLSLECTVEGTSNPNLYWYRQAAGRGLQLLFYSVGIGQISSEVPQNLSASRPQDRQFILSSKKLLLSDSGFYLCAWSSLRGRETQYFGPGTRLLVL.

This sequence joins TRBV4-2 and TRBJ1-1; D uncertain. Trimming cost V 3 bases and J 2 bases, with 10 bases left between them. The CDR3 totals 14 residues. Germline V gene data show CDR1 as LGHNA and CDR2 as YNFKEQ. CDR3 sequence reads: CASSQRDSNTEAFF. The CDR3 bases are TGTGCCAGCAGCCAGAGGGATTCCAACACTGAAGCTTTCTTT.

This chain links TRBV7-9 with TRBJ2-1; 9 bases fit TRBD1. V lost 2 bases and J lost 6; bases outside the gene matches: 11. The CDR3 has 17 amino acids. Germline lookup yields CDR1 SEHNR and CDR2 FQNEAQ (reference sequence). CDR3: CASSLLLGDRATNEQFF. CDR3 DNA: TGTGCCAGCAGCTTACTATTAGGGGACAGGGCTACCAATGAGCAGTTCTTC.

The CDR3 coding sequence is TGTGCCAGCAGCGGCGTGGGGGGAGGAGGAAACACCATATATTTT. Amino acids: CASSGVGGGGNTIYF. The chain carries TRBV9 and TRBJ1-3; a weak D match, TRBD1 (5 bases). The germline V gene has CDR1 SGDLS and CDR2 YYNGEE. The CDR3 runs to 15 residues. Trimming took off 3 bases at V and 4 bases at J, with 14 bases between the two ends.

The chain employs TRBV27 and TRBJ1-4; 7 nucleotides agree with TRBD1. Germline V gives CDR1 MNHEY, CDR2 SMNVEV (reference sequence). The CDR3 length is 15 residues. V gave up 5 bases and J gave up 10 bases; unmatched junction bases: 13. The CDR3 nucleotides are TGTGCCAGCAGTCCAAGTGAGGGGGCGAGGGGAAAACTGTTTTTT. Translation: CASSPSEGARGKLFF.

V gene TRBV9 combines with J gene TRBJ1-6; D might be TRBD1 (6 bases). The V gene lost 0 bases and the J gene lost 9 bases, with 13 bases spanning the gap. The CDR3 consists of 15 residues. Germline V gene lookup returns CDR1 SGDLS and CDR2 YYNGEE. The CDR3 sequence: CASSVGGQSGSPLHF. The CDR3 nucleotides read TGTGCCAGCAGCGTAGGAGGACAGTCCGGTTCACCCCTCCACTTT.

J is TRBJ2-1 and V is TRBV5-1, with D tentatively TRBD1 (8 bases). Per the germline V gene, CDR1 is SGHRS and CDR2 is YFSETQ. The CDR3 contains 16 residues. Deletions cut 4 bases from V and 2 bases from J, with 16 bases between. Here the CDR3 DNA reads TGCGCCAGCAGCCCAGGGGGCGGGGGACCCTACAATGAGCAGTTCTTC. Its protein product is CASSPGGGGPYNEQFF.

J is TRBJ1-1 and V is TRBV11-2; weak D call: TRBD1 (6 bases). Germline V gene sequence: CDR1 SGHAT, CDR2 FQNNGV. The CDR3 contains 14 residues. Deletions cut 5 bases from V and 2 bases from J, with 12 bases between. DNA for the CDR3: TGTGCCAGCAGCGGACGGACAGACAACACTGAAGCTTTCTTT. Its translation is CASSGRTDNTEAFF.